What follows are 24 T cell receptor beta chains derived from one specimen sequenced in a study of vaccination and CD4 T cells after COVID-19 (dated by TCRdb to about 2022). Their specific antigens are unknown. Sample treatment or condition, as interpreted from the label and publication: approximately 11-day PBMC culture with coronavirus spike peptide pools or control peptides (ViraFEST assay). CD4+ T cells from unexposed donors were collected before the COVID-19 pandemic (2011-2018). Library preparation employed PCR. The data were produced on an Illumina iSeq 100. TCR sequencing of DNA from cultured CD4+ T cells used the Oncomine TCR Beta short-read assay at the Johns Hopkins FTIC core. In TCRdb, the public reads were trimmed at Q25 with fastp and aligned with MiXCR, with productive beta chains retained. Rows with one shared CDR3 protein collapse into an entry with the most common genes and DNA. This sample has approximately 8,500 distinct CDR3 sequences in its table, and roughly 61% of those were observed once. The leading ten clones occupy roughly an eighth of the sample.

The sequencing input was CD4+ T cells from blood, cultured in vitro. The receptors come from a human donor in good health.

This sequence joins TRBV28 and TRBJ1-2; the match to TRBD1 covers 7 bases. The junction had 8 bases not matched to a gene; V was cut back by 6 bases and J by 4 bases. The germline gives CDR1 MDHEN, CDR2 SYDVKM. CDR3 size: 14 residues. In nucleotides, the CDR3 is TGTGCCAGCAGGTTTCAAGGGGGCAGCTATGGCTACACCTTC. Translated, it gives CASRFQGGSYGYTF.

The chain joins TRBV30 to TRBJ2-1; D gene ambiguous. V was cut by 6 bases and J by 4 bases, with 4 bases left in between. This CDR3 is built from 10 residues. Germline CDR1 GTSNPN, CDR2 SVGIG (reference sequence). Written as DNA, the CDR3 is TGTGCCTGCAAGTACAATGAGCAGTTCTTC. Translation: CACKYNEQFF.

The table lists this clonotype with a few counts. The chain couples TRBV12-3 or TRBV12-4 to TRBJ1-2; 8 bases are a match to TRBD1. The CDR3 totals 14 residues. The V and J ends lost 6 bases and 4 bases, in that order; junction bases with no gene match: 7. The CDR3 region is CASRPDRAGYGYTF. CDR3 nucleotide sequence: TGTGCCAGCAGGCCGGACAGGGCGGGCTATGGCTACACCTTC.

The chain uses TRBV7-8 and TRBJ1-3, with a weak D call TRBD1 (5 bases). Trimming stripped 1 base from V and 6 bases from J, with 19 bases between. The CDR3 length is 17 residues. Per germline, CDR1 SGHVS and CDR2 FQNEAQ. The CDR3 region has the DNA TGTGCCAGCAGCTTAGGATTCGGAGTGGGGCGGGAAAACACCATATATTTT. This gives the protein CASSLGFGVGRENTIYF.

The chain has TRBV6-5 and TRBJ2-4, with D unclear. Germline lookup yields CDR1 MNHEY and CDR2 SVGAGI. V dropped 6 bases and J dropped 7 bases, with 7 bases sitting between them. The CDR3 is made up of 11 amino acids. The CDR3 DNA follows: TGTGCCAGCAGCTACCCCAACATTCAGTACTTC. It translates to CASSYPNIQYF.

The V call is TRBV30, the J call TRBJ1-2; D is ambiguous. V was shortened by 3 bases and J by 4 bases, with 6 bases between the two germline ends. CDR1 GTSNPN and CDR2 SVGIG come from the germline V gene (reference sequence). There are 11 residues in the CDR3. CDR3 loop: CAWRAFYGYTF. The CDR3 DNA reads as TGTGCCTGGAGGGCCTTCTATGGCTACACCTTC.

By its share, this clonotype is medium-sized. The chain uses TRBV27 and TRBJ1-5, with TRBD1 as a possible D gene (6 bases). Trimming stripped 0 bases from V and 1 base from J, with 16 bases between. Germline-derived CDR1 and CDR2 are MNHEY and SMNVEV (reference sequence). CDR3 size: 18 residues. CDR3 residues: CASSLSGAWGPSNQPQHF. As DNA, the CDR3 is TGTGCCAGCAGTTTATCGGGGGCATGGGGCCCGAGCAATCAGCCCCAGCATTTT.

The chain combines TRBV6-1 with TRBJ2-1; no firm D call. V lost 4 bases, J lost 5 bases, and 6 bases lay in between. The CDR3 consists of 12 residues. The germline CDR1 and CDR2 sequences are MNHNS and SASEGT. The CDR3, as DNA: TGTGCCAGCAGTGTCTTTAACAATGAGCAGTTCTTC. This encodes CASSVFNNEQFF.

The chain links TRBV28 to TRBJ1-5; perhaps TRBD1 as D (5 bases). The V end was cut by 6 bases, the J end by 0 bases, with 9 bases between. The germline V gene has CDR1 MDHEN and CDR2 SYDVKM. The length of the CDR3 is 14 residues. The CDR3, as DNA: TGTGCCAGCAGCCTGGACAATAGCAATCAGCCCCAGCATTTT. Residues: CASSLDNSNQPQHF.

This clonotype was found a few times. CDR3 DNA sequence: TGTGCCAGCAGCTTAGGTAGCGGGGGGTCCACAGATACGCAGTATTTT. Translation gives CASSLGSGGSTDTQYF. The V and J genes are TRBV7-6 and TRBJ2-3, with 10 bases lining up with TRBD2. Unmatched junction bases numbered 3, after V lost 1 base and J lost 2 bases. The length of the CDR3 is 16 residues. The germline V gene encodes CDR1 SGHVS and CDR2 FNYEAQ.

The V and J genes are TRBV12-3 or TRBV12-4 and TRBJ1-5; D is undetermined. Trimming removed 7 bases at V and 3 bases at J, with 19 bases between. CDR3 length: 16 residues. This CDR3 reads CASTTRSGPFNQPQHF. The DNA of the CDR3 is TGTGCCAGCACAACGAGGTCGGGTCCCTTCAATCAGCCCCAGCATTTT.

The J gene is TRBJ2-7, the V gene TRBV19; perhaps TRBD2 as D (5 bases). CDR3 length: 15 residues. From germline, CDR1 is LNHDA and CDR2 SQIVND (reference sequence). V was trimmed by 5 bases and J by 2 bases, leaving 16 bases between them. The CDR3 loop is CASSPQPQAAYEQYF. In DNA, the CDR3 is TGTGCCAGTAGTCCTCAACCACAAGCGGCCTACGAGCAGTACTTC.

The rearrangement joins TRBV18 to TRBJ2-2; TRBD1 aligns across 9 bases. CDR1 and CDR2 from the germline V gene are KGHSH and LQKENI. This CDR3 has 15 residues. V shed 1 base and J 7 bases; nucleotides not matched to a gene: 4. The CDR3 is CASSPLGTGSGELFF. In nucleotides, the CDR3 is TGTGCCAGCTCACCACTGGGGACAGGGAGCGGGGAGCTGTTTTTT.

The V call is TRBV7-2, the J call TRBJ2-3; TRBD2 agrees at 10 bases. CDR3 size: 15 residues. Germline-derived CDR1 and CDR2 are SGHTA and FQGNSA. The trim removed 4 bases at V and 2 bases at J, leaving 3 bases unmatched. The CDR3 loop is CASSYLAGDTDTQYF. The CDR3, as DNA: TGTGCCAGCAGCTATCTAGCGGGGGACACAGATACGCAGTATTTT.

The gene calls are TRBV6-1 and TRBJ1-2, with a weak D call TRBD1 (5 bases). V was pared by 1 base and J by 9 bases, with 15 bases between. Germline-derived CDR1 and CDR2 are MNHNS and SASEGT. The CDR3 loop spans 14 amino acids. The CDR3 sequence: CASSEVRQSFSYTF. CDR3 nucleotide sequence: TGTGCCAGCAGTGAAGTGAGACAGTCGTTCAGCTACACCTTC.

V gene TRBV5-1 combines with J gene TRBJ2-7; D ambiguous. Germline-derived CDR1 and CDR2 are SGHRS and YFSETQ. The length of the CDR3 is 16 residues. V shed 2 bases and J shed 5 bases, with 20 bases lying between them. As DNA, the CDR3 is TGCGCCAGCAGCTTAAGGTTGAAATCCGAAGTCCACGAGCAGTACTTC. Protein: CASSLRLKSEVHEQYF.

The chain's CDR3 is CASSYGQGNQPQHF. In DNA form, the CDR3 reads TGTGCCAGCAGTTACGGACAGGGCAATCAGCCCCAGCATTTT. The V call is TRBV6-5, the J call TRBJ1-5; TRBD1 agrees at 7 bases. The germline V gene encodes CDR1 MNHEY and CDR2 SVGAGI. Losses at the gene ends were 2 bases for V and 2 bases for J; bases not matched to a gene: 0. This CDR3 region has 14 residues.

The CDR3 loop is CSASIGDYYQPQHF. CDR3 in DNA: TGCAGTGCTAGTATAGGGGACTATTATCAGCCCCAGCATTTT. This chain links TRBV20-1 with TRBJ1-5, with a possible D match to TRBD1 (5 bases). The ends were cut back, 3 bases at V and 5 bases at J, with 14 bases in the middle. The CDR3 contains 14 residues. Per germline, CDR1 DFQATT and CDR2 SNEGSKA (reference sequence).

This CDR3 is CASSYPGGGYNEQFF. The CDR3 nucleotides read TGTGCCAGCAGTTACCCGGGAGGGGGCTACAATGAGCAGTTCTTC. V is TRBV6-5 and J is TRBJ2-1; 8 positions agree with TRBD2. The CDR3 totals 15 residues. The junction had 3 bases not matched to a gene; V was cut back by 2 bases and J by 3 bases. Germline CDR1 reads MNHEY; CDR2 reads SVGAGI.

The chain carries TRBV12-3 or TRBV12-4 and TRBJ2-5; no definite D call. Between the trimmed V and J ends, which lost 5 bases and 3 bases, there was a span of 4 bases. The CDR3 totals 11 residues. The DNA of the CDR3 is TGTGCCAGCAGTCGGGAAGAGACCCAGTACTTC. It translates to CASSREETQYF.

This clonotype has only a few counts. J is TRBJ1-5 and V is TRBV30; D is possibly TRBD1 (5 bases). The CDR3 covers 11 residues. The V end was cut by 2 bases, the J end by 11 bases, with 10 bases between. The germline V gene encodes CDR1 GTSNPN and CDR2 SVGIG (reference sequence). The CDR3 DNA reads TGTGCCTGGAGTTTAGGGGTGACCCAGCATTTT. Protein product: CAWSLGVTQHF.

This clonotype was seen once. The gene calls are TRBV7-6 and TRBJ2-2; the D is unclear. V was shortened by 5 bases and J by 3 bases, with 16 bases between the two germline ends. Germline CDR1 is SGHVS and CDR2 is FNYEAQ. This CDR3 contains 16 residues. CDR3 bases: TGTGCCAGCAGCCCAAGGGTATTATCGGACACCGGGGAGCTGTTTTTT. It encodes CASSPRVLSDTGELFF. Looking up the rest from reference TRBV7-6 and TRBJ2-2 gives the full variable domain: GAGVSQSPRYKVTKRGQDVALRCDPISGHVSLYWYRQALGQGPEFLTYFNYEAQQDKSGLPNDRFSAERPEGSISTLTIQRTEQRDSAMYRCASSPRVLSDTGELFFGEGSRLTVL.

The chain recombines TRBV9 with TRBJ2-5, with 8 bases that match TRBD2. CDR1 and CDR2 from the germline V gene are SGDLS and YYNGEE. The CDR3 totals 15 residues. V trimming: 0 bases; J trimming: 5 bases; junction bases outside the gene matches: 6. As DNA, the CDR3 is TGTGCCAGCAGCGTAGCAGGACTAGCTATGGAGACCCAGTACTTC. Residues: CASSVAGLAMETQYF.

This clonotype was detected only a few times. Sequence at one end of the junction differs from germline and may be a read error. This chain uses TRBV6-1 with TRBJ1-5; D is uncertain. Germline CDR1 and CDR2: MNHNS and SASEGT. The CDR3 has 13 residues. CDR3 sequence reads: CVSSVYSNQPQHF. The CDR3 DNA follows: TGTGTCAGCTCAGTATATAGCAATCAGCCCCAGCATTTT.